This T cell receptor (beta chain) was retrieved from a study of blood T cell repertoires in COVID-19. The overall study: Spain, Italy and the United States supplied samples that represented acute and convalescent COVID-19. Sample material is recorded as cDNA or gDNA derived from T cells, B-cell-depleted T cells, or PBMCs.

With V trimmed by 4 bases and J by 1 base, 5 bases remained unmatched. The V gene's germline CDR1 is LNHDA and CDR2 SQIVND (reference sequence). The CDR3 runs 15 residues. In the original analysis: Scientists estimated how many nucleated cells there were by amplifying reference gene primers. The table came from immunoSEQ multiplex PCR; TCRdb's copy has only in-frame clones and leaves some out. V and J calls and clone size come straight from that table; D and trimming were deduced from the DNA. The data contain 200,000 to 300,000 clones, about 85% of them singletons. Sequencing was carried out using peripheral blood. The chain couples TRBV19 to TRBJ1-2; 8 bases map to TRBD1. This receptor was identified in a man aged 55-75 years who had recovered from COVID-19. The CDR3 nucleotides are TGTGCCAGTAGTAGTCAGGGGGCAGGTAACTATGGCTACACCTTC. Its protein is CASSSQGAGNYGYTF.